This T cell receptor beta chain was sequenced in a study of blood T cells in healthy people across ages. Study-wide results and limits: Unknown CMV status may confound age-related changes in expanded clones. The unsorted PBMCs prevented any conclusive comparison of naive versus antigen-experienced cells.

PBMCs, at least 6.5 million per sample, were isolated. J lost 2 bases, V lost 1 base, and 3 bases had no gene match. Germline CDR1 LGHNA, CDR2 YNFKEQ. The CDR3 is 15 amino acids. A second roughly 6 to 11 cycle PCR used barcoded and J-beta primers. One entry per CDR3 protein results from TCRdb running MiXCR on the 5' RACE reads. The data contain about a million distinct CDR3 sequences, roughly 51% of them seen just once; the ten biggest clones take up about 21%. This clonotype was seen a handful of times. Antigen: not known. This chain connects TRBV4-2 to TRBJ2-7; 9 bases align to TRBD2. This TCR derives from a woman aged 60-75 years in good health. What was sequenced was blood. CDR3 DNA: TGTGCCAGCAGCCAAGGGACTAGCGAAGCCTACGAGCAGTACTTC. As protein: CASSQGTSEAYEQYF.